A single sample gave rise to the 24 T cell receptor beta chains below, sequenced in a study of blood T cell repertoires in COVID-19. The assay was immunoSEQ multiplex PCR, and TCRdb's table has in-frame clones only and misses some. The table shows just under 300,000 clones, with roughly 86% occurring only once. What was sequenced was peripheral blood. These receptor sequences come from a man aged 65 to 79 with acute or convalescent COVID-19.

This sequence joins TRBV28 and TRBJ2-7, with a weak D call TRBD1 (6 bases). This CDR3 spans 15 amino acids. CDR1 and CDR2 (germline): MDHEN, SYDVKM. Trimming left V 5 bases short and J 6 bases short, with 20 bases between. The CDR3 loop is CASSLPGPGASEQYF. The CDR3 DNA reads TGTGCCAGCAGTCTGCCTGGTCCAGGGGCGAGCGAGCAGTACTTC.

This chain links TRBV5-6 with TRBJ2-2, with a tentative D call TRBD2 (6 bases). Germline lookup yields CDR1 SGHDT and CDR2 YYEEEE. Trimming removed 2 bases at V and 6 bases at J, with 17 bases between. This CDR3 spans 16 amino acids. This chain's CDR3 is CASSFGPSASSGELFF. The CDR3 region has the DNA TGTGCCAGCAGCTTCGGCCCTAGCGCGAGTTCCGGGGAGCTGTTTTTT. Full variable domain (outside the CDR3, taken from reference TRBV5-6 and TRBJ2-2): DAGVTQSPTHLIKTRGQQVTLRCSPKSGHDTVSWYQQALGQGPQFIFQYYEEEERQRGNFPDRFSGHQFPNYSSELNVNALLLGDSALYLCASSFGPSASSGELFFGEGSRLTVL.

The chain recombines TRBV5-1 with TRBJ2-2; D is uncertain. With 7 bases removed from V and 3 bases from J, the gap between germline ends came to 13 bases. Germline V lookup: CDR1 SGHRS, CDR2 YFSETQ. The CDR3 extends over 14 amino acids. CDR3 residues: CASEALSHTGELFF. The CDR3 bases are TGCGCCAGCGAAGCGTTAAGTCACACCGGGGAGCTGTTTTTT.

The chain employs TRBV7-9 and TRBJ1-5, with D perhaps matching TRBD1 (5 bases). Germline V lookup: CDR1 SEHNR, CDR2 FQNEAQ (reference sequence). The CDR3 sequence is 13 residues long. V lost 7 bases to trimming and J lost 4 bases, with 11 bases between them. In DNA form, the CDR3 reads TGTGCCAGCACCCCTGACAGTAATCAGCCCCAGCATTTT. Amino acids: CASTPDSNQPQHF.

The chain is built from TRBV7-2 and TRBJ2-5, with 10 nucleotides matching TRBD1. Germline assignment: CDR1 SGHTA and CDR2 FQGNSA. The CDR3 contains 19 residues. V gave up 2 bases and J gave up 2 bases; unmatched junction bases: 14. CDR3 amino acids: CASSLRWGQGIGRQETQYF. CDR3 DNA: TGTGCCAGCAGCTTAAGGTGGGGACAGGGGATCGGCCGACAAGAGACCCAGTACTTC.

CDR3 in amino acids: CAISEAYEQFF. In DNA form, the CDR3 reads TGTGCCATCAGTGAAGCTTATGAGCAGTTCTTC. The rearrangement joins TRBV10-3 to TRBJ2-1; D gene ambiguous. V was clipped by 3 bases and J by 8 bases, with 5 bases between them. The CDR3 has 11 amino acids. From germline, CDR1 is ENHRY and CDR2 SYGVKD.

The rearrangement links TRBV28 to TRBJ1-4; D remains ambiguous. The V gene's germline CDR1 is MDHEN and CDR2 SYDVKM. CDR3 length: 14 residues. This CDR3 reads CAIRGAKTNEKLFF. In nucleotides, the CDR3 is TGTGCAATCCGGGGAGCAAAAACTAATGAAAAACTGTTTTTT.

This clone was detected only once. This CDR3 reads CASSPRHGTEIEAFF. The CDR3 coding sequence is TGTGCCAGCTCACCACGCCACGGGACAGAAATTGAAGCTTTCTTT. The V and J genes are TRBV18 and TRBJ1-1, with 7 bases aligning to TRBD1. Germline V lookup: CDR1 KGHSH, CDR2 LQKENI. This CDR3 is 15 amino acids long. The V segment lost 1 base and the J segment 7 bases; nucleotides outside the gene matches: 9. Together with reference TRBV18 and TRBJ1-1, the CDR3 gives the full variable domain: NAGVMQNPRHLVRRRGQEARLRCSPMKGHSHVYWYRQLPEEGLKFMVYLQKENIIDESGMPKERFSAEFPKEGPSILRIQQVVRGDSAAYFCASSPRHGTEIEAFFGQGTRLTVV.

V is TRBV6-4 and J is TRBJ2-2; 10 nucleotides agree with TRBD2. CDR3 length equals 15 residues. The V gene end was trimmed by 3 bases and the J gene end by 3 bases; junction bases not matched to a gene: 1. In germline, CDR1 is MRHNA, CDR2 SNTAGT. The CDR3 spells CASSELAGHTGELFF. Here the CDR3 DNA reads TGTGCCAGCAGTGAACTAGCGGGGCACACCGGGGAGCTGTTTTTT.

This clone was counted a single time. The rearrangement links TRBV7-2 to TRBJ2-1, with TRBD2 matching over 11 bases. The CDR3 length is 14 residues. The junction had 9 bases not matched to a gene; V was cut back by 4 bases and J by 13 bases. From germline, CDR1 is SGHTA and CDR2 FQGNSA. CDR3 coding DNA: TGTGCCAGCAGCTATAGTCTTAGCGGGGGGGCCCAGTTCTTC. It specifies CASSYSLSGGAQFF. Combining the CDR3 with reference TRBV7-2 and TRBJ2-1 gives the whole variable domain GAGVSQSPSNKVTEKGKDVELRCDPISGHTALYWYRQSLGQGLEFLIYFQGNSAPDKSGLPSDRFSAERTGGSVSTLTIQRTQQEDSAVYLCASSYSLSGGAQFFGPGTRLTVL.

This clone was counted only a few times. The chain recombines TRBV6-5 with TRBJ2-3; 11 bases are shared with TRBD1. Germline CDR1 and CDR2: MNHEY and SVGAGI. J was trimmed by 4 bases and V by 6 bases; bases with no gene match: 3. The CDR3 runs 14 residues. The CDR3 DNA is TGTGCCAGCAGAGGACAGGGGGCTGCAGATACGCAGTATTTT. It yields the protein CASRGQGAADTQYF.

The CDR3 coding sequence is TGCGCCAGCAGCCCCTCTCTGGCCGCAACTAATGAAAAACTGTTTTTT. It yields the protein CASSPSLAATNEKLFF. The gene calls are TRBV5-1 and TRBJ1-4; unclear D gene. Trimming cost V 4 bases and J 0 bases, with 13 bases left between them. CDR1 SGHRS and CDR2 YFSETQ come from the germline V gene. The length of the CDR3 is 16 residues.

The rearrangement joins TRBV7-2 to TRBJ2-4; D remains unclear. V was shortened by 4 bases and J by 1 base, with 17 bases between the two germline ends. This CDR3 has 17 amino acids. Germline CDR1 and CDR2: SGHTA and FQGNSA. CDR3 in amino acids: CASSYRVVRLAKNIQYF. DNA for the CDR3: TGTGCCAGCAGCTACCGAGTCGTCCGACTTGCCAAAAACATTCAGTACTTC.

This clone was seen once. The chain uses TRBV7-2 and TRBJ1-2; 10 bases line up with TRBD1. The V gene end was trimmed by 6 bases and the J gene end by 4 bases; junction bases not matched to a gene: 2. This CDR3 is 13 amino acids long. From germline, CDR1 is SGHTA and CDR2 FQGNSA. This chain's CDR3 is CASRTGGGYGYTF. DNA of the CDR3: TGTGCCAGCAGGACAGGGGGCGGCTATGGCTACACCTTC.

This chain connects TRBV5-1 to TRBJ2-3, with TRBD2 matching 16 bases. Germline V gene sequence: CDR1 SGHRS, CDR2 YFSETQ. After removal of 4 bases from V and 3 bases from J, the junction contained 8 bases not matched to a gene. The CDR3 loop spans 18 amino acids. CDR3 loop: CASSEGTSGRVATDTQYF. The CDR3 DNA follows: TGCGCCAGCAGCGAAGGGACTAGCGGGAGGGTCGCGACAGATACGCAGTATTTT.

The chain uses TRBV6-2 or TRBV6-3 and TRBJ1-1; 7 nucleotides match TRBD1. With V trimmed by 3 bases and J by 10 bases, 17 bases remained unmatched. CDR3 length: 16 amino acids. Germline loops: CDR1 MNHEY, CDR2 SVGEGT. CDR3 sequence: CASSYRDTGEEFGAFF. The DNA for the CDR3 is TGTGCCAGCAGTTATCGGGATACAGGGGAGGAATTTGGAGCTTTCTTT.

V usage is TRBV4-2 and J usage is TRBJ2-3; D perhaps matches TRBD2 (7 bases). Germline CDR1 reads LGHNA; CDR2 reads YNFKEQ. Trimming removed 0 bases at V and 3 bases at J, with 13 bases between. The length of the CDR3 is 16 residues. For the CDR3, the DNA is TGTGCCAGCAGCCAAGAGCCTAGCGGACAGACAGATACGCAGTATTTT. Amino acids: CASSQEPSGQTDTQYF.

This clone was observed once. This sequence joins TRBV5-5 and TRBJ1-2, with TRBD1 matching over 9 bases. The CDR3 length is 14 residues. The V gene's germline CDR1 is SGHKS and CDR2 YYEKEE (reference sequence). V lost 5 bases to trimming and J lost 3 bases; unmatched junction nucleotides: 5. The CDR3 DNA follows: TGTGCCAGCAGTCAGGGACAGGGTTACTATGGCTACACCTTC. Encoded protein: CASSQGQGYYGYTF.

This clone turned up a few times. The CDR3 loop reads CASSPAGVTNNEQFF. In nucleotides, the CDR3 is TGTGCCAGCTCACCCGCCGGGGTTACGAACAATGAGCAGTTCTTC. This chain joins TRBV18 and TRBJ2-1; tentative D call: TRBD2 (5 bases). The CDR3 contains 15 residues. Germline V lookup: CDR1 KGHSH, CDR2 LQKENI. V lost 3 bases to trimming and J lost 5 bases, with 14 bases between them. Drawing the rest from reference TRBV18 and TRBJ2-1, the complete variable domain is NAGVMQNPRHLVRRRGQEARLRCSPMKGHSHVYWYRQLPEEGLKFMVYLQKENIIDESGMPKERFSAEFPKEGPSILRIQQVVRGDSAAYFCASSPAGVTNNEQFFGPGTRLTVL.

This chain connects TRBV4-1 to TRBJ2-5; 11 bases agree with TRBD2. V lost 4 bases and J lost 7; bases outside the gene matches: 11. The CDR3 consists of 16 residues. Per germline, CDR1 MGHRA and CDR2 YSYEKL. The DNA for the CDR3 is TGCGCCAGCAGCCTCTCGACTAGCGGGGTCCCGGGGACCCAGTACTTC. This sequence encodes CASSLSTSGVPGTQYF.

The rearrangement joins TRBV5-1 to TRBJ2-7; 7 bases are shared with TRBD1. V gave up 4 bases and J gave up 0 bases; unmatched junction bases: 4. The CDR3 length is 14 residues. Looked up from germline, CDR1 is SGHRS and CDR2 is YFSETQ. As DNA, the CDR3 is TGCGCCAGCAGCCGCCGGGACAGCTCCTACGAGCAGTACTTC. This encodes CASSRRDSSYEQYF.

The V call is TRBV5-1, the J call TRBJ1-4; 8 bases align to TRBD1. The V gene end was trimmed by 1 base and the J gene end by 1 base; junction bases not matched to a gene: 3. The CDR3 loop spans 16 amino acids. Germline CDR1 and CDR2: SGHRS and YFSETQ. The CDR3 DNA is TGCGCCAGCAGCTTGAACAGGGGGGAAACTAATGAAAAACTGTTTTTT. Residues: CASSLNRGETNEKLFF. Full variable domain (remainder filled in from reference TRBV5-1 and TRBJ1-4): KAGVTQTPRYLIKTRGQQVTLSCSPISGHRSVSWYQQTPGQGLQFLFEYFSETQRNKGNFPGRFSGRQFSNSRSEMNVSTLELGDSALYLCASSLNRGETNEKLFFGSGTQLSVL.

The chain combines TRBV2 with TRBJ2-1; D remains ambiguous. The CDR3 runs 15 residues. The germline V gene encodes CDR1 SNHLY and CDR2 FYNNEI. V was clipped by 7 bases and J by 0 bases, with 13 bases between them. Here the CDR3 reads CASTQDTTSYNEQFF. The CDR3 coding sequence is TGTGCCAGCACTCAAGATACTACCTCCTACAATGAGCAGTTCTTC.

DNA for the CDR3: TGTGCCTGGATGGGACAGAGCTCCTACAATGAGCAGTTCTTC. Protein sequence: CAWMGQSSYNEQFF. The chain links TRBV30 to TRBJ2-1; TRBD1 agrees at 7 bases. Germline-derived CDR1 and CDR2 are GTSNPN and SVGIG (reference sequence). This CDR3 has 14 residues. V shed 4 bases, J shed 0 bases, and the junction held 3 bases outside the gene matches.